Presented here are 25 T cell receptor beta chains from one specimen sequenced in a study of OX40 agonist ivuxolimab in advanced cancers. The library came from the immunoSEQ multiplex PCR assay. Held by TCRdb, this immuneACCESS table contains in-frame sequences only and omits some clones. Under half of the omission traces to an unresolved V gene where checked; the cause of the rest is unknown. The sample contains about 85,000 clones, approximately 86% of them found a single time. The ten most abundant clones make up roughly 2% of the sample. Sequenced here: CD4+ or CD8+ T cells sorted from blood, sampled in a trial of the OX40 agonist ivuxolimab. The receptors come from an adult with an advanced solid tumor such as melanoma, head and neck, liver or kidney cancer.

The chain uses TRBV7-6 and TRBJ1-1; TRBD1 matches at 7 bases. The CDR3 is 15 amino acids. CDR1 is SGHVS and CDR2 is FNYEAQ in the germline V gene. V lost 3 bases, J lost 3 bases, and 7 bases stayed unmatched. The CDR3 sequence: CASSFLGTDHTEAFF. CDR3 nucleotides: TGTGCCAGCAGCTTTTTAGGGACAGACCACACTGAAGCTTTCTTT.

This chain uses TRBV30 with TRBJ1-6; a weak D match, TRBD1 (6 bases). Germline V CDR1 and CDR2: GTSNPN, SVGIG (reference sequence). The V and J ends lost 0 bases and 17 bases respectively, with 17 bases between them. The CDR3 covers 13 residues. CDR3 residues: CAWSVQGGERFHF. The DNA for the CDR3 is TGTGCCTGGAGTGTACAAGGGGGGGAAAGATTCCACTTT.

The CDR3, as DNA: TGTGCCAGCAGCTTAGCTTTTGGAAGGGGTGAAGCTTTCTTT. This gives the protein CASSLAFGRGEAFF. The rearrangement joins TRBV11-1 to TRBJ1-1; TRBD1 is a possible D gene (5 bases). V was pared by 0 bases and J by 7 bases, with 12 bases between. CDR3 length: 14 amino acids. Germline CDR1 SGHAT, CDR2 FQDESV (reference sequence).

J is TRBJ1-1 and V is TRBV19; D possibly corresponds to TRBD1 (5 bases). The V and J ends lost 6 bases and 4 bases respectively, with 15 bases between them. The CDR3 runs 14 residues. Germline CDR1 reads LNHDA; CDR2 reads SQIVND (reference sequence). The CDR3 DNA reads as TGTGCCAGTAGCTCAGGGTTGGGCGGCACTGAAGCTTTCTTT. This sequence encodes CASSSGLGGTEAFF. The complete variable domain, with remaining parts taken from reference TRBV19 and TRBJ1-1, reads DGGITQSPKYLFRKEGQNVTLSCEQNLNHDAMYWYRQDPGQGLRLIYYSQIVNDFQKGDIAEGYSVSREKKESFPLTVTSAQKNPTAFYLCASSSGLGGTEAFFGQGTRLTVV.

This chain joins TRBV28 and TRBJ1-2; D call uncertain. The CDR3 consists of 11 residues. With 6 bases removed from V and 4 bases from J, the gap between germline ends came to 6 bases. Germline V gene data show CDR1 as MDHEN and CDR2 as SYDVKM. This CDR3 is CASSIGYGYTF. The CDR3 coding sequence is TGTGCCAGCAGCATAGGCTATGGCTACACCTTC.

The rearrangement links TRBV11-2 to TRBJ2-6, with D hard to call. The germline V gene has CDR1 SGHAT and CDR2 FQNNGV. Trimming left V 1 base short and J 0 bases short, with 7 bases between. The CDR3 runs to 16 residues. The CDR3 nucleotides are TGTGCCAGCAGCTTAGTATCGGGCTCTGGGGCCAACGTCCTGACTTTC. Protein sequence: CASSLVSGSGANVLTF.

The chain combines TRBV19 with TRBJ1-1; unclear D gene. Trimming removed 5 bases at V and 0 bases at J, with 7 bases between. The CDR3 is 13 amino acids. Germline V CDR1 and CDR2: LNHDA, SQIVND (reference sequence). CDR3 DNA: TGTGCCAGTAGTGCACAGTTGAACACTGAAGCTTTCTTT. It specifies CASSAQLNTEAFF.

This sequence joins TRBV5-1 and TRBJ1-1, with D perhaps TRBD1 (5 bases). CDR3 size: 16 residues. V was cut by 1 base and J by 1 base, with 14 bases left in between. CDR1 is SGHRS and CDR2 is YFSETQ in the germline V gene. In DNA form, the CDR3 reads TGCGCCAGCAGCTTGAATCAGGGTAGAGAGAACACTGAAGCTTTCTTT. Its translation is CASSLNQGRENTEAFF.

The rearrangement joins TRBV7-8 to TRBJ1-3; D is unclear. Germline values: CDR1 SGHVS, CDR2 FQNEAQ. The ends were cut back, 5 bases at V and 3 bases at J, with 14 bases in the middle. The CDR3 spans 15 residues. Here the CDR3 DNA reads TGTGCCAGCAGCCCCTCTACGATTCTTGGAAACACCATATATTTT. It encodes CASSPSTILGNTIYF.

This clone was seen only once. The V call is TRBV2, the J call TRBJ2-5; 15 nucleotides match TRBD2. V dropped 7 bases and J dropped 5; count of bases not matched to a gene: 5. This CDR3 region has 15 residues. Germline loops: CDR1 SNHLY, CDR2 FYNNEI. CDR3 loop: CASKGLAGGQETQYF. In DNA, the CDR3 is TGTGCCAGCAAGGGACTAGCGGGGGGCCAGGAGACCCAGTACTTC. Full variable domain (missing parts from reference TRBV2 and TRBJ2-5): EPEVTQTPSHQVTQMGQEVILRCVPISNHLYFYWYRQILGQKVEFLVSFYNNEISEKSEIFDDQFSVERPDGSNFTLKIRSTKLEDSAMYFCASKGLAGGQETQYFGPGTRLLVL.

This clone was detected once. This chain's CDR3 is CASSPPGVETQYF. CDR3 nucleotides: TGTGCCAGTAGTCCCCCCGGGGTCGAGACCCAGTACTTC. The rearrangement uses TRBV19 and TRBJ2-5; maybe TRBD2 (5 bases). The CDR3 sequence is 13 residues long. Germline-derived CDR1 and CDR2 are LNHDA and SQIVND (reference sequence). V was trimmed by 5 bases and J by 5 bases, leaving 12 bases between them.

The genes are TRBV5-4 and TRBJ2-1, with 10 positions matching TRBD1. There are 16 residues in the CDR3. J lost 9 bases, V lost 4 bases, and 13 bases had no gene match. Germline CDR1 reads SGHNT; CDR2 reads YYREEE (reference sequence). The CDR3 sequence: CASSLSQGQGLGEQFF. CDR3 sequence (DNA): TGTGCCAGCAGCCTCAGCCAGGGACAGGGGCTCGGTGAGCAGTTCTTC. The full variable domain, rest sourced from reference TRBV5-4 and TRBJ2-1, is ETGVTQSPTHLIKTRGQQVTLRCSSQSGHNTVSWYQQALGQGPQFIFQYYREEENGRGNFPPRFSGLQFPNYSSELNVNALELDDSALYLCASSLSQGQGLGEQFFGPGTRLTVL.

The chain joins TRBV4-3 to TRBJ2-1; D possibly corresponds to TRBD2 (6 bases). V dropped 0 bases and J dropped 2 bases, with 17 bases sitting between them. The CDR3 consists of 18 residues. CDR1 and CDR2 (germline): LGHNA, YSLEER. The CDR3 loop is CASSQDWRGSPAYNEQFF. CDR3 coding DNA: TGCGCCAGCAGCCAAGATTGGCGGGGCTCGCCGGCCTACAATGAGCAGTTCTTC.

The genes are TRBV6-4 and TRBJ1-2, with 10 bases that match TRBD1. The CDR3 is 16 residues long. V was clipped by 2 bases and J by 4 bases; unmatched bases: 7. Germline V gives CDR1 MRHNA, CDR2 SNTAGT. The CDR3 DNA follows: TGTGCCAGCAGTGACGGTCGGACAGGGGGAATCTATGGCTACACCTTC. It yields the protein CASSDGRTGGIYGYTF.

This clone was seen once. The chain uses TRBV25-1 and TRBJ2-1; 7 nucleotides line up with TRBD2. CDR1 and CDR2 from the germline V gene are MGHDK and SYGVNS. The CDR3 runs to 16 residues. With V trimmed by 0 bases and J by 1 base, 3 bases remained unmatched. The CDR3 DNA reads as TGTGCCAGCAGTGAATATCGGGGGGAGTCCTACAATGAGCAGTTCTTC. Amino acids: CASSEYRGESYNEQFF. The entire variable domain, with the rest obtained from reference TRBV25-1 and TRBJ2-1, is as follows: EADIYQTPRYLVIGTGKKITLECSQTMGHDKMYWYQQDPGMELHLIHYSYGVNSTEKGDLSSESTVSRIRTEHFPLTLESARPSHTSQYLCASSEYRGESYNEQFFGPGTRLTVL.

The chain joins TRBV29-1 to TRBJ1-1; 8 nucleotides line up with TRBD1. CDR3 size: 17 residues. Germline values: CDR1 SQVTM, CDR2 ANQGSEA. The V and J ends lost 4 bases and 0 bases, in that order; junction bases with no gene match: 13. The CDR3 is CSVGARTGRTLNTEAFF. The DNA of the CDR3 is TGCAGCGTTGGGGCCAGGACAGGGCGCACTCTGAACACTGAAGCTTTCTTT.

This clone is labeled medium-sized. This CDR3 reads CSVGGESGQPQHF. CDR3 sequence (DNA): TGCAGCGTGGGGGGTGAGAGCGGTCAGCCCCAGCATTTT. The chain recombines TRBV29-1 with TRBJ1-5, with TRBD1 as a possible D gene (5 bases). The length of the CDR3 is 13 residues. The germline V gene has CDR1 SQVTM and CDR2 ANQGSEA. The V and J ends lost 6 bases and 6 bases respectively, with 15 bases between them.

The chain joins TRBV6-1 to TRBJ1-2; weak D call: TRBD1 (5 bases). The CDR3 is 13 amino acids. Germline V gene lookup returns CDR1 MNHNS and CDR2 SASEGT. The V end was cut by 2 bases, the J end by 8 bases, with 12 bases between. CDR3 bases: TGTGCCAGCAGTGAAACGACAGTTGGCGGCTACACCTTC. This translates into CASSETTVGGYTF.

V usage is TRBV6-5 and J usage is TRBJ1-6, with 8 bases fitting TRBD1. Germline CDR1 and CDR2: MNHEY and SVGAGI. This CDR3 is 15 amino acids long. V lost 7 bases, J lost 7 bases, and 9 bases stayed unmatched. This chain's CDR3 is CASIANRGGNSPLHF. CDR3 DNA sequence: TGTGCCAGCATCGCGAACAGGGGGGGAAATTCACCCCTCCACTTT.

This clone was recorded once. The chain combines TRBV5-4 with TRBJ1-6, with D maybe TRBD1 (6 bases). Germline V CDR1 and CDR2: SGHNT, YYREEE (reference sequence). There are 17 residues in the CDR3. V shed 0 bases and J shed 10 bases, with 20 bases lying between them. Here the CDR3 reads CASSLGSQGPSESPLHF. DNA for the CDR3: TGTGCCAGCAGCTTGGGGTCTCAGGGGCCCTCCGAGTCACCCCTCCACTTT.

This clone was observed a few times. This chain connects TRBV5-4 to TRBJ1-2, with 8 nucleotides matching TRBD1. V trimming: 4 bases; J trimming: 2 bases; junction bases outside the gene matches: 4. Germline V gives CDR1 SGHNT, CDR2 YYREEE (reference sequence). This CDR3 spans 14 amino acids. CDR3 in amino acids: CASSRGQENYGYTF. CDR3 DNA sequence: TGTGCCAGCAGCCGGGGACAGGAGAACTATGGCTACACCTTC.

The CDR3 is CASSLGPSYNYGYTF. The CDR3 DNA follows: TGTGCCAGCAGTCTCGGACCCTCCTATAACTATGGCTACACCTTC. The genes are TRBV6-1 and TRBJ1-2; D gene ambiguous. Germline loops: CDR1 MNHNS, CDR2 SASEGT. The CDR3 totals 15 residues. The V and J ends lost 5 bases and 1 base respectively, with 14 bases between them.

This chain connects TRBV27 to TRBJ1-2, with D uncertain. V lost 3 bases and J 6 bases, leaving 11 bases between the germline ends. The length of the CDR3 is 13 residues. Germline V gene sequence: CDR1 MNHEY, CDR2 SMNVEV (reference sequence). The CDR3 region has the DNA TGTGCCAGCAGTTTGGCGGGCGTTGATGGCTACACCTTC. As protein: CASSLAGVDGYTF.

The chain carries TRBV5-6 and TRBJ2-7, with TRBD1 identical over 7 bases. Germline values: CDR1 SGHDT, CDR2 YYEEEE. Unmatched junction bases numbered 16, after V lost 6 bases and J lost 10 bases. The CDR3 sequence is 14 residues long. CDR3 in amino acids: CASTRQGRRNEQYF. CDR3 nucleotide sequence: TGTGCCAGCACGCGACAGGGCCGGCGGAATGAACAGTACTTC.

The chain joins TRBV18 to TRBJ2-2; the match to TRBD1 covers 8 bases. Germline V gene data show CDR1 as KGHSH and CDR2 as LQKENI. This CDR3 has 16 residues. Trimming took 2 bases from V and 1 from J; bases not matched to a gene: 3. The CDR3 sequence is CASSPDRGMNTGELFF. The CDR3 region has the DNA TGTGCCAGCTCACCAGACAGGGGTATGAACACCGGGGAGCTGTTTTTT. The entire variable domain, with the rest obtained from reference TRBV18 and TRBJ2-2, is as follows: NAGVMQNPRHLVRRRGQEARLRCSPMKGHSHVYWYRQLPEEGLKFMVYLQKENIIDESGMPKERFSAEFPKEGPSILRIQQVVRGDSAAYFCASSPDRGMNTGELFFGEGSRLTVL.